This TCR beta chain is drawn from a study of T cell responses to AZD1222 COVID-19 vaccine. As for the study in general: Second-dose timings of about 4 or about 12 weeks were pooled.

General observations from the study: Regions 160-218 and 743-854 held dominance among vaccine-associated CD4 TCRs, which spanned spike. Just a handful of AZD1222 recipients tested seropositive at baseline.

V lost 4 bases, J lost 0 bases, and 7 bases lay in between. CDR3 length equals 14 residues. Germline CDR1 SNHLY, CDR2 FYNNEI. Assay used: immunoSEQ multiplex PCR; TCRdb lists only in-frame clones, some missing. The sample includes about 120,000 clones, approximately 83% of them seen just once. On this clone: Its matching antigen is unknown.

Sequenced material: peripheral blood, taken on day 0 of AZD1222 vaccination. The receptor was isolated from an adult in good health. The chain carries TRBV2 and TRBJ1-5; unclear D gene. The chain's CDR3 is CASSGRNSNQPQHF. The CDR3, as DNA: TGTGCCAGCAGTGGCAGAAATAGCAATCAGCCCCAGCATTTT.